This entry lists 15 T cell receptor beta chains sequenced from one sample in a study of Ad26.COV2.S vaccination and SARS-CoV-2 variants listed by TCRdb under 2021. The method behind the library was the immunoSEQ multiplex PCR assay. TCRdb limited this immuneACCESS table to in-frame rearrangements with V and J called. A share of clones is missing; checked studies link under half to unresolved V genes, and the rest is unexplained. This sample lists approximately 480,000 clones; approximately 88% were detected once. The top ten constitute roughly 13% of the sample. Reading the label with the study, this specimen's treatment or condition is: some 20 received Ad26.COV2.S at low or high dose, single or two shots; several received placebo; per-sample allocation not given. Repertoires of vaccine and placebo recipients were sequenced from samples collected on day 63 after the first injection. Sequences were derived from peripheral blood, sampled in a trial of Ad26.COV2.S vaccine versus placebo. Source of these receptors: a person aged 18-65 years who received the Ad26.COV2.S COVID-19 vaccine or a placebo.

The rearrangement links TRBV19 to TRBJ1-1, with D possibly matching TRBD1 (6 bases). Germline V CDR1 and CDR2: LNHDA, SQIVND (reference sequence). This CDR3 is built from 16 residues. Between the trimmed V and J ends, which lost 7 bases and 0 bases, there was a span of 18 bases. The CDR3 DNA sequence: TGTGCCAGTAATACTCAAGCAGGGGCCTTGAACACTGAAGCTTTCTTT. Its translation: CASNTQAGALNTEAFF.

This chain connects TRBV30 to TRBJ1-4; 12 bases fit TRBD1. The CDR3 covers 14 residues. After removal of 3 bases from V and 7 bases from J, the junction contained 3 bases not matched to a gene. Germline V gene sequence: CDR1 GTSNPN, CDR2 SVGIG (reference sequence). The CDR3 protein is CAWRGQGAVEKLFF. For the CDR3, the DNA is TGTGCCTGGAGGGGACAGGGGGCGGTTGAAAAACTGTTTTTT.

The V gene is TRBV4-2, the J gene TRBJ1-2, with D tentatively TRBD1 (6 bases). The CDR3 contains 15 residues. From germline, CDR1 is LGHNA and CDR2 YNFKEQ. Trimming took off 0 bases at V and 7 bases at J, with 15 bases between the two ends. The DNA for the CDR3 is TGTGCCAGCAGCCAAGAGGAGGGGTGGGGGGCTGGCTACACCTTC. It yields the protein CASSQEEGWGAGYTF.

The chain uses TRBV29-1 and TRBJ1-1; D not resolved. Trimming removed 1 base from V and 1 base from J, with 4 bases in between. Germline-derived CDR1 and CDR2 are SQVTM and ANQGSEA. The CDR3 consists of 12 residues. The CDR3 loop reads CSVEGGNTEAFF. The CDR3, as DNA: TGCAGCGTTGAAGGAGGGAACACTGAAGCTTTCTTT.

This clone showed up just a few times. The CDR3 here is CASMTPTGRSGNTIYF. The CDR3 DNA is TGTGCCAGTATGACCCCGACAGGTCGCTCTGGAAACACCATATATTTT. The V call is TRBV19, the J call TRBJ1-3; D perhaps matches TRBD1 (6 bases). Trimming removed 7 bases from V and 0 bases from J, with 16 bases in between. This CDR3 has 16 residues. CDR1 LNHDA and CDR2 SQIVND come from the germline V gene (reference sequence).

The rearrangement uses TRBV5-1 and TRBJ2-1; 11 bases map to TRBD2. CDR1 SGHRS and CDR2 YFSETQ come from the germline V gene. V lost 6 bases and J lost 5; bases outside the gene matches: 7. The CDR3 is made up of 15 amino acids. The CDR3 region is CASKIVAGGDNEQFF. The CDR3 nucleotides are TGCGCCAGCAAGATAGTAGCGGGAGGGGACAATGAGCAGTTCTTC.

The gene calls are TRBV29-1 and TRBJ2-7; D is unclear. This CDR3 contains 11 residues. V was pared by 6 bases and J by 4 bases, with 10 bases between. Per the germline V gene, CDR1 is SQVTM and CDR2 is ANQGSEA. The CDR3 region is CSVQAGYEQYF. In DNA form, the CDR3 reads TGCAGCGTGCAGGCTGGGTACGAGCAGTACTTC.

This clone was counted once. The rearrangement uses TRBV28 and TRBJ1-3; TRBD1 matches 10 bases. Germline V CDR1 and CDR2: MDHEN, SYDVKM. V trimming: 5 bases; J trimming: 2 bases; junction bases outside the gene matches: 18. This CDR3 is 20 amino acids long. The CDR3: CASSPQNYPGTGVPGNTIYF. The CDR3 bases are TGTGCCAGCAGTCCTCAAAACTATCCCGGGACAGGGGTTCCTGGAAACACCATATATTTT.

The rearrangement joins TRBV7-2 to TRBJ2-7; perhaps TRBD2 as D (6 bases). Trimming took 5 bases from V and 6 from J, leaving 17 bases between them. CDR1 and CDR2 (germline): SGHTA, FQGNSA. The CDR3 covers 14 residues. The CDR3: CASSAGRTPREQYF. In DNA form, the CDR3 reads TGTGCCAGCAGCGCGGGACGGACTCCACGCGAGCAGTACTTC.

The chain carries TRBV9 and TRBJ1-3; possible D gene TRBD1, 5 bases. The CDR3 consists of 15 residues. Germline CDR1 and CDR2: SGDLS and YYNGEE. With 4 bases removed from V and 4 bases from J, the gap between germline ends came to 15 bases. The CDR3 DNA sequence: TGTGCCAGCAGCCCCCGCTGGGGCAGGGGAAACACCATATATTTT. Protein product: CASSPRWGRGNTIYF. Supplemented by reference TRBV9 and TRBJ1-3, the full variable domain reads DSGVTQTPKHLITATGQRVTLRCSPRSGDLSVYWYQQSLDQGLQFLIQYYNGEERAKGNILERFSAQQFPDLHSELNLSSLELGDSALYFCASSPRWGRGNTIYFGEGSWLTVV.

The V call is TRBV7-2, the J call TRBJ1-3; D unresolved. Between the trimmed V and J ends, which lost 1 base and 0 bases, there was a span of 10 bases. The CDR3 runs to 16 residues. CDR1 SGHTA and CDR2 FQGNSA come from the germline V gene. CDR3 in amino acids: CASSLVPRDSGNTIYF. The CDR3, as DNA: TGTGCCAGCAGCTTAGTCCCTCGGGACTCTGGAAACACCATATATTTT.

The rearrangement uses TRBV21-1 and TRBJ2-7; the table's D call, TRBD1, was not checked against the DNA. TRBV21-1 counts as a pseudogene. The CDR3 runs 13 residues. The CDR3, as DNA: TGTGCCAGCAAGGCAGGGTGGACCTACGAGCAGTACTTC. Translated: CASKAGWTYEQYF.

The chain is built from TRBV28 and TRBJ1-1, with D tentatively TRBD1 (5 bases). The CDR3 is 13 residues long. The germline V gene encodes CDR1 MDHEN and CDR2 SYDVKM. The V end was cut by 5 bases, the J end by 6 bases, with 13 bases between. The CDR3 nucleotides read TGTGCCAGCAGTCTGCCTGGGGGGGCTGAAGCTTTCTTT. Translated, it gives CASSLPGGAEAFF.

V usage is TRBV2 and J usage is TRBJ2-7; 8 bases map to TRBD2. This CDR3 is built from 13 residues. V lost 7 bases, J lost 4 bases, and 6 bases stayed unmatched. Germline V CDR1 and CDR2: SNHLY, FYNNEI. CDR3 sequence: CASNREGWYEQYF. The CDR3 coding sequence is TGTGCCAGCAACCGGGAGGGATGGTACGAGCAGTACTTC.

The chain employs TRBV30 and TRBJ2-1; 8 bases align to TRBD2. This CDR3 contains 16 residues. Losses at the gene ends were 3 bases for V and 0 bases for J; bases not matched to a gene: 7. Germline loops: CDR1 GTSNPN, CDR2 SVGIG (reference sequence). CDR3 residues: CAWRIPGLVSYNEQFF. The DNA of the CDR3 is TGTGCCTGGAGGATACCGGGACTAGTCTCCTACAATGAGCAGTTCTTC.